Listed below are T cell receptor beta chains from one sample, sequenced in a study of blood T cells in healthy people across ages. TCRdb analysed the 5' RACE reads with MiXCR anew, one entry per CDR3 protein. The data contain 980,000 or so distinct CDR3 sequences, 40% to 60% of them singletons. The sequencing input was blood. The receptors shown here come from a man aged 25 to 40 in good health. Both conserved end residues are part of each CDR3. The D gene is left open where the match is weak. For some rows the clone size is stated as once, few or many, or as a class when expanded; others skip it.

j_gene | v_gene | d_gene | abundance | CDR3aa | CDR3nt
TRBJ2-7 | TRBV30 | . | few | CAWSPLGAGDIEQYF | TGTGCCTGGAGTCCCCTTGGAGCAGGGGATATCGAGCAGTACTTC
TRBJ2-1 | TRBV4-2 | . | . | CASSQTGDEQFF | TGTGCCAGCAGCCAAACGGGAGACGAGCAGTTCTTC
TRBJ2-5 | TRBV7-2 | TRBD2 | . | CASSFGTSKATQYF | TGTGCCAGCAGCTTCGGGACTAGCAAGGCGACCCAGTACTTC
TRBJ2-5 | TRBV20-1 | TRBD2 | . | CSAKRTSGYNEQYF | TGCAGTGCTAAGAGGACTAGCGGCTACAATGAGCAGTACTTC
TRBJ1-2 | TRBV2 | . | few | CASSEGSFNYGYTF | TGTGCCAGCAGTGAAGGCAGCTTCAACTATGGCTACACCTTC
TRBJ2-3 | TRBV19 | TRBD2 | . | CASSIRGSGGSDTDTQYF | TGTGCCAGTAGTATACGGGGCTCCGGCGGGAGCGACACAGATACGCAGTATTTT
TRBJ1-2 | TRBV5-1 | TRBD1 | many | CASSSGTVNYGYTF | TGCGCCAGCAGCTCTGGGACAGTTAACTATGGCTACACCTTC
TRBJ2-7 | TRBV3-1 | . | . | CASSVAGGTYEQYF | TGTGCCAGCAGCGTAGCCGGGGGCACCTACGAGCAGTACTTC
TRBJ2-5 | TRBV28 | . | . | CASRRSDETQYF | TGTGCCAGCAGGCGATCCGATGAGACCCAGTACTTC
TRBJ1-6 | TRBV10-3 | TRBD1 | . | CAISEREQGESPLHF | TGTGCCATCAGTGAACGGGAACAGGGGGAATCACCCCTCCACTTT
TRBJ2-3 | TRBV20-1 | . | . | CSAREWSAGPDTQYF | TGCAGTGCTAGAGAATGGTCCGCGGGGCCAGATACGCAGTATTTT
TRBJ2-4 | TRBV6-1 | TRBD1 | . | CASGEAGGMGAKNIQYF | TGTGCCAGCGGGGAGGCAGGGGGCATGGGAGCCAAAAACATTCAGTACTTC
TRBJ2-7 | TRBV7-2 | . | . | CASSPNWSYEQYF | TGTGCCAGCAGCCCCAATTGGTCCTACGAGCAGTACTTC
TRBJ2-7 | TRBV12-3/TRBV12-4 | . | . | CASSLRQTEQYF | TGTGCCAGCAGTCTGCGACAGACCGAGCAGTACTTC
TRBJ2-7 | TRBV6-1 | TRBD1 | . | CAGRGDRVSGEQYF | TGTGCCGGCAGGGGGGACAGGGTGTCGGGCGAGCAGTACTTC
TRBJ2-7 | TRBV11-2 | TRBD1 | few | CASSAPGQGIYEQYF | TGTGCCAGCAGCGCTCCGGGACAGGGAATTTACGAGCAGTACTTC
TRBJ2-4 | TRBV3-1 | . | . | CASSRTAVKNIQYF | TGTGCCAGCAGTAGGACTGCAGTAAAAAACATTCAGTACTTC
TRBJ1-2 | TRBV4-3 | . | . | CASSQGVVANYGYTF | TGCGCCAGCAGCCAAGGAGTGGTAGCTAACTATGGCTACACCTTC
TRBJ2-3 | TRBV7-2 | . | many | CASSRFGKSDTQYF | TGTGCCAGCAGCCGCTTCGGGAAATCGGATACGCAGTATTTT
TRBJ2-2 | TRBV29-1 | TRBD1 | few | CSVVGQLNTGELFF | TGCAGCGTTGTGGGACAGCTGAACACCGGGGAGCTGTTTTTT
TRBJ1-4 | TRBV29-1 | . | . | CSVGSSLTEKLFF | TGCAGCGTCGGTAGCAGCTTGACTGAAAAACTGTTTTTT
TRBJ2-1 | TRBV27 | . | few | CAGGAPRDEQFF | TGTGCCGGCGGGGCCCCTCGCGATGAGCAGTTCTTC
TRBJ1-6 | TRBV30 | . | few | CAWSVGGSYNSPLHF | TGTGCCTGGAGTGTAGGGGGCTCCTATAATTCACCCCTCCACTTT
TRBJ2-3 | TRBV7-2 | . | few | CASRPTALLSDTQYF | TGTGCCAGCCGCCCCACGGCCTTATTATCCGATACGCAGTATTTT
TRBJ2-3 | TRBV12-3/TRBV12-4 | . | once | CASKWTRVRSDVEYF | TGTGCCAGCAAATGGACCAGAGTGAGATCAGATGTGGAGTATTTT
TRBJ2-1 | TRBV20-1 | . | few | CSASGGPYNEQFF | TGCAGTGCTAGCGGGGGGCCCTACAATGAGCAGTTCTTC
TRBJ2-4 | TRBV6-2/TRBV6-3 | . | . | CASSPLEPKNIQYF | TGTGCCAGCAGTCCACTAGAACCCAAAAACATTCAGTACTTC
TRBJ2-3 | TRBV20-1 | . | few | CSAKGPLGPDTQYF | TGCAGTGCTAAGGGCCCACTTGGGCCAGATACGCAGTATTTT
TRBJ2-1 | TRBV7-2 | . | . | CASRLVTYNEQFF | TGTGCCAGCAGGCTGGTTACTTACAATGAGCAGTTCTTC
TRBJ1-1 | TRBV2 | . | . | CASIVHANTEAFF | TGTGCCAGCATTGTTCATGCGAACACTGAAGCTTTCTTT
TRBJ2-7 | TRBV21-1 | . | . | CASRIWDYEQYF | TGTGCCAGCAGAATTTGGGATTACGAGCAGTACTTC
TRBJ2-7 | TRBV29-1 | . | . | CSPGTDRSYEQYF | TGCAGCCCCGGTACGGACCGCTCCTACGAGCAGTACTTC
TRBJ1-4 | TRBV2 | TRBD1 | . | CASSAQGITNEKLFF | TGTGCCAGCAGTGCACAGGGGATAACGAATGAAAAACTGTTTTTT
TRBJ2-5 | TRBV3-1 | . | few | CASSQGPQVQETQYF | TGTGCCAGCAGCCAAGGACCGCAGGTCCAAGAGACCCAGTACTTC
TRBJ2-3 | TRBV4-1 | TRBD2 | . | CASSQEGSGGARDTQYF | TGTGCCAGCAGCCAAGAGGGGAGCGGGGGGGCAAGGGATACGCAGTATTTT
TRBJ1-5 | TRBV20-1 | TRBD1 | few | CSARGGTGRNQPQHF | TGCAGTGCTAGGGGTGGGACAGGGCGCAATCAGCCCCAGCATTTT
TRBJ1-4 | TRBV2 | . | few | CASCRRVGEEKLFF | TGTGCCAGCTGCCGACGGGTTGGGGAGGAAAAACTGTTTTTT
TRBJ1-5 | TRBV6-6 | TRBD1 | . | CASSYIQGVDQPQHF | TGTGCCAGCAGTTACATTCAGGGGGTAGATCAGCCCCAGCATTTT
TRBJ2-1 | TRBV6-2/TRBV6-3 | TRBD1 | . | CASSYRDRTYNEQFF | TGTGCCAGCAGTTACCGGGACAGAACTTACAATGAGCAGTTCTTC
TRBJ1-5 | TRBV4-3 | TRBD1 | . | CASSQEYRGPQHF | TGCGCCAGCAGCCAAGAATACAGGGGGCCCCAGCATTTT
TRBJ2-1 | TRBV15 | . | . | CATSRSETSNQETQFF | TGTGCCACCAGCAGATCAGAAACCAGTAACCAAGAGACCCAGTTCTTC
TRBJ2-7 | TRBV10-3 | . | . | CAIRPGLTTGQYF | TGTGCCATCAGACCGGGACTCACCACGGGGCAGTACTTC
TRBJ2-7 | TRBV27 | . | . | CASNSSDRTYEQYF | TGTGCCAGCAATTCGTCTGACAGGACCTACGAGCAGTACTTC
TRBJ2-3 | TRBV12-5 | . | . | CASGLDRVTDTQYF | TGTGCTAGTGGTTTGGACAGGGTCACAGATACGCAGTATTTT
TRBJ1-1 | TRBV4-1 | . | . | CASSQAGDTEAFF | TGCGCCAGCAGCCAAGCAGGGGACACTGAAGCTTTCTTT
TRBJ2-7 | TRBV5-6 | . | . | CASRGWGSLSSYEQYF | TGTGCCAGCAGGGGGTGGGGTAGCCTAAGCTCCTACGAGCAGTACTTC
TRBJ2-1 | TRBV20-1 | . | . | CSAPPSRSSYNEQFF | TGCAGTGCTCCCCCATCAAGGAGCTCCTACAATGAGCAGTTCTTC
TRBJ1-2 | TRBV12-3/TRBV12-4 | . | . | CASSPDSRGYTF | TGTGCCAGCAGCCCAGACAGCCGTGGCTACACCTTC
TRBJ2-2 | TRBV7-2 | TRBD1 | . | CASSQPPGQGYTGELFF | TGTGCCAGCAGTCAACCCCCGGGACAGGGGTACACCGGGGAGCTGTTTTTT
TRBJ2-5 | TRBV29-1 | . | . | CSVATIETQYF | TGCAGCGTTGCTACGATAGAGACCCAGTACTTC
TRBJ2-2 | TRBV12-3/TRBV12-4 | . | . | CVSIPRFGGELFF | TGTGTCAGCATTCCGCGGTTTGGCGGGGAGCTGTTTTTT